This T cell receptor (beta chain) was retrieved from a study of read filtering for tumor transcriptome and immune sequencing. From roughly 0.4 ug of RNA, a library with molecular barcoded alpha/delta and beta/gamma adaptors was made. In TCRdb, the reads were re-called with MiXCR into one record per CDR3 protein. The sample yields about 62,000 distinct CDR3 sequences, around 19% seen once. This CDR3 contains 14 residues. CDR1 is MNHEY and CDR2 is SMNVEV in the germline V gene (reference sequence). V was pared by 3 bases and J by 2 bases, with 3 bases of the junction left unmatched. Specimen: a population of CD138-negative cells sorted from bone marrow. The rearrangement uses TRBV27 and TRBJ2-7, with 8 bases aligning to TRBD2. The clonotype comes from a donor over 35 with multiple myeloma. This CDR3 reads CASSFTAGAYEQYF. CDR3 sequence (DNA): TGTGCCAGCAGTTTCACAGCGGGAGCCTACGAGCAGTACTTC.